Shown below are 5 T cell receptor beta chains from a single sample sequenced in a study of regulatory T cells in long-lasting Graves disease. CDR3 regions were amplified by Arm-PCR using iRepertoire HTBI primers to build TCR beta libraries. TCRdb redid the calling of the multiplex PCR reads with MiXCR, one entry per CDR3 protein. Of roughly 360,000 distinct CDR3 sequences in the sample, about 12% were seen once. As for time point: newly diagnosed GD, antithyroid drugs for less than 3 months. PBMC RNA served as the TCR library source. This sample was also put to use in a study of T cells in Graves' hyperthyroidism and ophthalmopathy.

This specimen was peripheral blood mononuclear cells (PBMCs), taken at new diagnosis, from a patient treated with antithyroid drugs. These receptor sequences come from a woman between 18 and 30 years old with Graves disease.

The chain recombines TRBV20-1 with TRBJ1-2; TRBD1 agrees at 9 bases. The CDR3 has 16 amino acids. Germline trimming cut 5 bases from V and 4 bases from J; bases unmatched to any gene: 14. Germline V gene lookup returns CDR1 DFQATT and CDR2 SNEGSKA (reference sequence). CDR3 sequence (DNA): TGCAGTGCTTTAAATCCGGGACAGGGTCTCAGCTATGGCTACACCTTC. The encoded protein is CSALNPGQGLSYGYTF.

This clonotype appeared a few times. Here the CDR3 reads CASSPTKRSGRTYGYTF. In DNA, the CDR3 is TGTGCCAGCTCACCGACAAAACGCAGCGGACGGACCTATGGCTACACCTTC. The V and J genes are TRBV18 and TRBJ1-2; no firm D call. This CDR3 contains 17 residues. Looked up from germline, CDR1 is KGHSH and CDR2 is LQKENI. V lost 3 bases and J lost 4, with 21 bases in between.

Many counts were recorded for this clonotype. One end of the junction is discordant with germline, which a read error may explain. The chain joins TRBV28 to TRBJ2-2; possibly TRBD2 for D (6 bases). Germline CDR1 reads MDHEN; CDR2 reads SYDVKM. This CDR3 has 14 amino acids. The CDR3 is CASSYSGFTGGLFF. CDR3 sequence (DNA): TGTGCCAGCAGTTATTCGGGATTCACCGGGGGGCTGTTTTTT. The full variable domain, its missing parts supplied by reference TRBV28 and TRBJ2-2, is DVKVTQSSRYLVKRTGEKVFLECVQDMDHENMFWYRQDPGLGLRLIYFSYDVKMKEKGDIPEGYSVSREKKERFSLILESASTNQTSMYLCASSYSGFTGGLFFGEGSRLTVL.

This clonotype turned up a few times. The chain joins TRBV30 to TRBJ2-1; 8 positions agree with TRBD1. The germline gives CDR1 GTSNPN, CDR2 SVGIG (reference sequence). With V trimmed by 0 bases and J by 7 bases, 2 bases remained unmatched. The CDR3 runs 13 residues. CDR3 in amino acids: CAWSVDRGNEQFF. CDR3 nucleotide sequence: TGTGCCTGGAGTGTCGACAGGGGTAATGAGCAGTTCTTC.

Ten or more counts support this clonotype. CDR3 protein: CASMWGYTDTQYF. In nucleotides, the CDR3 is TGTGCCAGCATGTGGGGTTACACAGATACGCAGTATTTT. V and J are TRBV12-3 or TRBV12-4 and TRBJ2-3, with no clear D. The V end was cut by 7 bases, the J end by 2 bases, with 10 bases between. The CDR3 is made up of 13 amino acids.